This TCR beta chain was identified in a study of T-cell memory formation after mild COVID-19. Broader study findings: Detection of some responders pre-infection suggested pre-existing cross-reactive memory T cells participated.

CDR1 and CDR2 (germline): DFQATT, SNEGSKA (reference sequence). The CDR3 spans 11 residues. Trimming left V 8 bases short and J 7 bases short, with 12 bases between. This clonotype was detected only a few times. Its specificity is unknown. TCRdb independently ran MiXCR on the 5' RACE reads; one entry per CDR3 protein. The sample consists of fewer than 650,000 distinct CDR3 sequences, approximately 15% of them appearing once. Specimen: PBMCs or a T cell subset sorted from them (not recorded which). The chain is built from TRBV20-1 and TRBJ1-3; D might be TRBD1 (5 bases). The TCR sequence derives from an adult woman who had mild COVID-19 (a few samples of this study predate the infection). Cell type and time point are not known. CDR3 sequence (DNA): TGCAGTACCCCTCGGGGGAACACCATATATTTT. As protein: CSTPRGNTIYF.